This T cell receptor beta chain was identified in a study of T-cell reconstitution after alpha-beta-depleted transplantation in children. Study-wide points: T-cell counts and diversity at one year post-transplant came mainly from newly produced T cells. There were some patients whose high TCRbeta diversity at day 60 came from surviving recipient T cells and thymic progenitors.

The authors prepared the TCRbeta library with unique molecular identifiers. TCRdb redid the calling of the PCR reads with MiXCR, one entry per CDR3 protein. The sample has about 600,000 distinct CDR3 sequences; under 30% are singletons. Turning to this clonotype: Its antigen is not identified.

This CDR3 is 15 amino acids long. V was clipped by 5 bases and J by 6 bases; unmatched bases: 11. The germline gives CDR1 DFQATT, CDR2 SNEGSKA (reference sequence). The source material was PBMCs, mostly from graft donor cells, sampled 360 days after TCRalphabeta/CD19-depleted stem cell transplant. This chain connects TRBV20-1 to TRBJ2-1, with TRBD2 identical over 9 bases. The receptor was isolated from a boy younger than two who had a stem cell transplant for acute myeloid leukemia, so the T cells may come from the graft donor. The CDR3 spells CSAATKRTSANEQFF. The CDR3 region has the DNA TGCAGTGCTGCAACTAAAAGGACTAGCGCCAATGAGCAGTTCTTC.